What follows are 16 T cell receptor beta chains derived from one specimen sequenced in a study of cytomegalovirus exposure and HLA in healthy donors. A multiplex PCR was run with 60 Vbeta primers and 13 Jbeta primers. TCRdb keeps only in-frame clones here, not all; method: immunoSEQ multiplex PCR. The table records roughly 150,000 clones, nearly 70% of them present only once. Sequencing was done on a sample of PBMCs. The receptors here all came from a man younger than 45 in good health and CMV-seropositive.

This sequence joins TRBV10-3 and TRBJ2-7, with 12 bases matching TRBD1. Germline CDR1 reads ENHRY; CDR2 reads SYGVKD. J gave up 6 bases and V 8 bases, and 5 bases lay outside the gene matches. The CDR3 has 13 amino acids. The CDR3 DNA sequence: TGTGCCATCGGGACAGGGGGCGACGGCGAGCAGTACTTC. Translation: CAIGTGGDGEQYF.

The chain is built from TRBV27 and TRBJ1-1; TRBD1 aligns across 10 bases. The CDR3 runs to 19 residues. After removal of 5 bases from V and 0 bases from J, the junction contained 15 bases not matched to a gene. CDR1 is MNHEY, CDR2 SMNVEV, per germline (reference sequence). The CDR3 loop is CASSLLDRGYEAMNTEAFF. CDR3 DNA: TGTGCCAGCAGTCTATTGGACAGGGGGTATGAGGCCATGAACACTGAAGCTTTCTTT.

The CDR3: CASSAGTGSGANVLTF. The CDR3 DNA reads TGTGCCAGCAGTGCCGGGACAGGGAGTGGGGCCAACGTCCTGACTTTC. The chain links TRBV6-4 to TRBJ2-6; TRBD1 matches 9 bases. The CDR3 covers 16 residues. Germline V CDR1 and CDR2: MRHNA, SNTAGT. V trimming: 4 bases; J trimming: 3 bases; junction bases outside the gene matches: 4.

The rearrangement uses TRBV30 and TRBJ2-5; 12 positions agree with TRBD2. The CDR3 has 15 amino acids. V gave up 0 bases and J gave up 1 base; unmatched junction bases: 0. The germline CDR1 and CDR2 sequences are GTSNPN and SVGIG (reference sequence). CDR3 nucleotides: TGTGCCTGGAGTGTGGGACTAGCGGGCCAAGAGACCCAGTACTTC. Translation: CAWSVGLAGQETQYF.

This clone was seen just once. This chain links TRBV9 with TRBJ2-3; 13 nucleotides line up with TRBD2. In germline, CDR1 is SGDLS, CDR2 YYNGEE. J was trimmed by 3 bases and V by 0 bases; bases with no gene match: 1. CDR3 length equals 16 residues. CDR3 sequence reads: CASSVEGLAGTDTQYF. CDR3 in DNA: TGTGCCAGCAGCGTAGAGGGACTAGCGGGGACAGATACGCAGTATTTT.

This chain uses TRBV20-1 with TRBJ1-1; weak D call: TRBD1 (5 bases). The CDR3 loop spans 11 amino acids. V was shortened by 5 bases and J by 8 bases, with 12 bases between the two germline ends. Germline CDR1 and CDR2: DFQATT and SNEGSKA (reference sequence). CDR3 nucleotide sequence: TGCAGTGCTCCTCGACAGTTAGAAGCTTTCTTT. Translation gives CSAPRQLEAFF.

This chain connects TRBV11-3 to TRBJ2-7; D possibly corresponds to TRBD1 (6 bases). The V end lost 8 bases, the J end lost 0 bases, and 11 bases lay between the germline ends. From germline, CDR1 is SGHNT and CDR2 YENEEA. This CDR3 contains 13 residues. The DNA of the CDR3 is TGTGCCAGCGGGGGCCTGAACTCCTACGAGCAGTACTTC. Translating it yields CASGGLNSYEQYF.

The chain combines TRBV14 with TRBJ2-2, with a possible D match to TRBD1 (6 bases). Trimming removed 4 bases at V and 6 bases at J, with 9 bases between. This CDR3 is 13 amino acids long. Per the germline V gene, CDR1 is SGHDN and CDR2 is FVKESK. The CDR3 DNA sequence: TGTGCCAGCAGCCCACAGGGTTCCGGGGAGCTGTTTTTT. It translates to CASSPQGSGELFF.

This sequence joins TRBV15 and TRBJ2-7, with TRBD2 matching over 7 bases. V trimming: 3 bases; J trimming: 1 base; junction bases outside the gene matches: 3. The germline CDR1 and CDR2 sequences are LNHNV and YYDKDF (reference sequence). This CDR3 is built from 14 residues. Here the CDR3 reads CATSSQRGSYEQYF. CDR3 nucleotide sequence: TGTGCCACCAGCAGCCAGCGGGGATCCTACGAGCAGTACTTC.

V gene TRBV28 combines with J gene TRBJ1-2; D possibly corresponds to TRBD1 (6 bases). The CDR3 has 14 residues. Germline-derived CDR1 and CDR2 are MDHEN and SYDVKM. V was trimmed by 5 bases and J by 10 bases, leaving 20 bases between them. The CDR3 protein is CASSLTGNLWYYTF. The CDR3 nucleotides read TGTGCCAGCAGTCTCACAGGGAACCTATGGTACTACACCTTC.

V usage is TRBV7-6 and J usage is TRBJ2-7; a possible D gene is TRBD2 (7 bases). The CDR3 totals 16 residues. Germline CDR1 reads SGHVS; CDR2 reads FNYEAQ. V lost 5 bases, J lost 2 bases, and 19 bases lay in between. Here the CDR3 DNA reads TGTGCCAGCAGCCCCCGGGCGGGGGCCCTACCCTACGAGCAGTACTTC. Protein sequence: CASSPRAGALPYEQYF.

This clone showed up just a few times. The chain combines TRBV19 with TRBJ1-1, with 7 bases lining up with TRBD1. The CDR3 runs 13 residues. Trimming took 8 bases from V and 5 from J; bases not matched to a gene: 8. Germline CDR1 and CDR2: LNHDA and SQIVND (reference sequence). Here the CDR3 reads CASAPQGETEAFF. For the CDR3, the DNA is TGTGCCAGTGCCCCTCAGGGGGAGACTGAAGCTTTCTTT.

The V and J genes are TRBV25-1 and TRBJ2-1; 7 nucleotides align to TRBD2. CDR1 is MGHDK and CDR2 is SYGVNS in the germline V gene. V lost 3 bases to trimming and J lost 7 bases; unmatched junction nucleotides: 6. The CDR3 runs 14 residues. The CDR3 nucleotides are TGTGCCAGCAGTGATAGCGGGTGGGGGAATGAGCAGTTCTTC. Protein: CASSDSGWGNEQFF. Variable domain in full (rest from reference TRBV25-1 and TRBJ2-1): EADIYQTPRYLVIGTGKKITLECSQTMGHDKMYWYQQDPGMELHLIHYSYGVNSTEKGDLSSESTVSRIRTEHFPLTLESARPSHTSQYLCASSDSGWGNEQFFGPGTRLTVL.

V gene TRBV7-9 combines with J gene TRBJ2-7; 7 bases map to TRBD2. Trimming cost V 4 bases and J 2 bases; bases outside gene matches: 14. Germline assignment: CDR1 SEHNR and CDR2 FQNEAQ (reference sequence). This CDR3 has 17 residues. The CDR3 region is CASSSTSPLPKAYEQYF. The DNA for the CDR3 is TGTGCCAGCAGCTCGACTAGCCCCCTCCCTAAAGCCTACGAGCAGTACTTC.

This chain uses TRBV6-5 with TRBJ2-7; 9 bases fit TRBD2. Germline CDR1 reads MNHEY; CDR2 reads SVGAGI. The CDR3 totals 15 residues. Unmatched junction bases numbered 2, after V lost 0 bases and J lost 2 bases. CDR3 bases: TGTGCCAGCAGTTACTCCCTAGCGGGGACCTACGAGCAGTACTTC. Amino acid sequence: CASSYSLAGTYEQYF.

This clone has only a few counts. CDR3 in DNA: TGTGCCAGCAGTTACGGTGGGGGCGGGGGACAAGAGACCCAGTACTTC. The encoded protein is CASSYGGGGGQETQYF. The chain is built from TRBV6-5 and TRBJ2-5; D perhaps matches TRBD2 (7 bases). The CDR3 is made up of 16 amino acids. Germline loops: CDR1 MNHEY, CDR2 SVGAGI. V lost 2 bases, J lost 2 bases, and 15 bases lay in between.